A single sample is the source of the 4 T cell receptor beta chains below, sequenced in a study of blood T cell repertoires in COVID-19 (dated by TCRdb to 2018 to 2021). Preparation of the library involved the immunoSEQ multiplex PCR assay. TCRdb retrieved this table from immuneACCESS and kept in-frame rearrangements only. Not all clones are present; in checked studies, unresolved V genes account for under half, and no reason is known for the remainder. A total of approximately 68,000 clones appear in this sample, 82% of them only once. The ten top clones hold 18% of the sample. Specimen: peripheral blood. Receptor source: a human donor in a cohort sampled during active COVID-19.

This chain links TRBV19 with TRBJ2-1, with 11 bases that match TRBD2. This CDR3 has 15 amino acids. CDR1 and CDR2 from the germline V gene are LNHDA and SQIVND (reference sequence). The V gene end was trimmed by 3 bases and the J gene end by 9 bases; junction bases not matched to a gene: 7. CDR3 sequence reads: CASSIRLAGFLEQFF. The CDR3 bases are TGTGCCAGTAGTATTAGACTAGCGGGGTTCCTTGAGCAGTTCTTC.

This clone was detected once. The CDR3 region is CASSSPEGADTQYF. Written as DNA, the CDR3 is TGCGCCAGCAGTTCCCCTGAGGGCGCAGATACGCAGTATTTT. The V call is TRBV5-1, the J call TRBJ2-3, with D perhaps matching TRBD2 (5 bases). The CDR3 consists of 14 residues. Germline V gene sequence: CDR1 SGHRS, CDR2 YFSETQ. Trimming removed 5 bases at V and 4 bases at J, with 14 bases between.

The chain recombines TRBV7-2 with TRBJ1-6; TRBD1 might be the D (5 bases). V shed 2 bases and J shed 5 bases, with 13 bases lying between them. Per germline, CDR1 SGHTA and CDR2 FQGNSA. The length of the CDR3 is 16 residues. The CDR3 is CASSLKGGHNNSPLHF. The CDR3, as DNA: TGTGCCAGCAGCTTAAAGGGCGGACATAATAATTCACCCCTCCACTTT.

The chain has TRBV19 and TRBJ2-7; 11 nucleotides match TRBD1. V lost 5 bases and J lost 3; bases outside the gene matches: 3. The germline V gene encodes CDR1 LNHDA and CDR2 SQIVND (reference sequence). The CDR3 spans 14 residues. This CDR3 reads CASSLGQGDYEQYF. CDR3 bases: TGTGCCAGTAGTCTGGGACAGGGGGACTACGAGCAGTACTTC.